One and the same sample provided the 28 T cell receptor beta chains below, sequenced in a study of identical twins. TCRdb fed the 5' RACE reads into MiXCR, producing one record per CDR3 protein. The table records about 500,000 distinct CDR3 sequences, over 11% of them present only once. This sample also belongs to another study, concerning yellow fever vaccine responses in identical twins.

Sequences were obtained from CD4+ T cells sorted from blood. These receptors were taken from a woman aged 18-29 years in good health.

The V gene is TRBV6-1, the J gene TRBJ1-6, with unresolved D. The CDR3 is 13 amino acids. V dropped 6 bases and J dropped 9 bases, with 12 bases sitting between them. Looked up from germline, CDR1 is MNHNS and CDR2 is SASEGT. CDR3 coding DNA: TGTGCCAGCAGGGGAAGCTGGGGTTCACCCCTCCACTTT. As protein: CASRGSWGSPLHF.

The rearrangement uses TRBV2 and TRBJ2-4, with no clear D. Trimming cost V 4 bases and J 8 bases, with 12 bases left between them. The CDR3 length is 13 residues. Looked up from germline, CDR1 is SNHLY and CDR2 is FYNNEI. The CDR3 sequence: CASSGPDGDIQYF. The CDR3 nucleotides are TGTGCCAGCAGTGGACCGGACGGAGACATTCAGTACTTC.

V gene TRBV6-2 or TRBV6-3 combines with J gene TRBJ1-5; a weak D match, TRBD1 (6 bases). CDR1 and CDR2 from the germline V gene are MNHEY and SVGEGT. The CDR3 has 13 residues. V lost 6 bases, J lost 3 bases, and 9 bases lay in between. In DNA, the CDR3 is TGTGCCAGCAGAACAGGGAACAATCAGCCCCAGCATTTT. The encoded protein is CASRTGNNQPQHF.

A few counts support this clonotype. The chain has TRBV6-1 and TRBJ2-2; 8 bases fit TRBD2. This CDR3 is built from 16 residues. The germline gives CDR1 MNHNS, CDR2 SASEGT. Trimming cost V 6 bases and J 0 bases; bases outside gene matches: 6. The CDR3 DNA reads TGTGCCAGCAGGAACGGACTAGCCGCGAACACCGGGGAGCTGTTTTTT. This translates into CASRNGLAANTGELFF.

A few counts support this clonotype. The V and J genes are TRBV12-3 or TRBV12-4 and TRBJ2-2, with no clear D. The CDR3 length is 15 residues. Between the trimmed V and J ends, which lost 6 bases and 7 bases, there was a span of 18 bases. CDR3 protein: CASRRTSREFGELFF. In DNA, the CDR3 is TGTGCCAGCAGACGCACCTCGCGAGAATTCGGGGAGCTGTTTTTT.

This rearrangement joins TRBV6-5 to TRBJ2-2; possible D gene TRBD2, 6 bases. Trimming removed 0 bases at V and 7 bases at J, with 15 bases between. Germline values: CDR1 MNHEY, CDR2 SVGAGI. The CDR3 is 16 residues long. This CDR3 is CASSYSNQGGNGELFF. The CDR3 DNA follows: TGTGCCAGCAGTTACTCGAATCAGGGAGGAAACGGGGAGCTGTTTTTT.

This clonotype appeared a few times. V and J are TRBV29-1 and TRBJ1-1; possibly TRBD1 for D (5 bases). The CDR3 is made up of 11 amino acids. Germline V gene sequence: CDR1 SQVTM, CDR2 ANQGSEA. Trimming left V 1 base short and J 10 bases short, with 10 bases between. CDR3 residues: CSVEGAGGAFF. The CDR3 region has the DNA TGCAGCGTTGAAGGGGCGGGGGGAGCTTTCTTT.

This clonotype showed up just a few times. The rearrangement joins TRBV29-1 to TRBJ2-3, with 9 bases fitting TRBD1. Trimming at V came to 7 bases and at J to 3 bases, leaving 11 bases not matched to a gene. This CDR3 contains 15 residues. Germline V gene sequence: CDR1 SQVTM, CDR2 ANQGSEA. Here the CDR3 reads CSATPGQGLTDTQYF. The CDR3 nucleotides are TGCAGCGCGACGCCGGGACAGGGATTGACAGATACGCAGTATTTT.

This clonotype was detected only a few times. This chain connects TRBV4-1 to TRBJ2-7; TRBD2 matches 10 bases. Germline V CDR1 and CDR2: MGHRA, YSYEKL. This CDR3 contains 16 residues. V shed 1 base and J 4 bases; nucleotides not matched to a gene: 7. The CDR3 region has the DNA TGCGCCAGCAGCCAAGCTTGGACTAGCGGTTGGTACGAGCAGTACTTC. Residues: CASSQAWTSGWYEQYF.

In this sample, this clonotype turned up many times. The gene calls are TRBV9 and TRBJ2-3, with unresolved D. Trimming took off 0 bases at V and 2 bases at J, with 4 bases between the two ends. The CDR3 spans 13 residues. Looked up from germline, CDR1 is SGDLS and CDR2 is YYNGEE. The CDR3 here is CASSVGPTDTQYF. As DNA, the CDR3 is TGTGCCAGCAGCGTAGGGCCCACAGATACGCAGTATTTT.

This clonotype was seen at least ten times. J is TRBJ2-2 and V is TRBV10-3; 8 bases align to TRBD2. The V gene's germline CDR1 is ENHRY and CDR2 SYGVKD. The CDR3 loop spans 15 amino acids. The J segment lost 5 bases and the V segment lost 3 bases, leaving 5 bases of the junction unmatched. The CDR3 here is CAISDAAGGTGELFF. The CDR3 DNA reads as TGTGCCATCAGTGACGCCGCGGGGGGAACCGGGGAGCTGTTTTTT.

This clonotype has more than one count but fewer than ten. The V call is TRBV5-1, the J call TRBJ2-2; possible D gene TRBD1, 5 bases. V was trimmed by 3 bases and J by 0 bases, leaving 12 bases between them. In germline, CDR1 is SGHRS, CDR2 YFSETQ. The CDR3 runs 16 residues. CDR3 DNA: TGCGCCAGCAGCTCGGATGGGGCCTCGAACACCGGGGAGCTGTTTTTT. Translating it yields CASSSDGASNTGELFF.

The chain is built from TRBV28 and TRBJ1-6; D is ambiguous. The V and J ends lost 6 bases and 11 bases respectively, with 11 bases between them. This CDR3 contains 12 residues. Germline V gene lookup returns CDR1 MDHEN and CDR2 SYDVKM. This CDR3 is CASSPPGAPLHF. The CDR3 DNA reads as TGTGCCAGCAGCCCCCCCGGGGCACCCCTCCACTTT. The full variable domain, in which reference TRBV28 and TRBJ1-6 provide the parts outside the CDR3, is DVKVTQSSRYLVKRTGEKVFLECVQDMDHENMFWYRQDPGLGLRLIYFSYDVKMKEKGDIPEGYSVSREKKERFSLILESASTNQTSMYLCASSPPGAPLHFGNGTRLTVT.

The genes are TRBV6-1 and TRBJ2-5; 7 bases map to TRBD2. Trimming cost V 6 bases and J 2 bases; bases outside gene matches: 6. Per the germline V gene, CDR1 is MNHNS and CDR2 is SASEGT. The CDR3 runs to 14 residues. The CDR3 spells CASRGLGEQETQYF. CDR3 nucleotides: TGTGCCAGCAGAGGACTAGGGGAACAAGAGACCCAGTACTTC.

This clonotype has a handful of counts. The rearrangement uses TRBV11-2 and TRBJ1-4; tentatively, D is TRBD1 (6 bases). The CDR3 totals 13 residues. V was shortened by 3 bases and J by 8 bases, with 10 bases between the two germline ends. Germline CDR1 is SGHAT and CDR2 is FQNNGV. CDR3 sequence reads: CASSFPGQEKLFF. In DNA, the CDR3 is TGTGCCAGCAGCTTCCCCGGACAGGAAAAACTGTTTTTT. Full variable domain (missing parts from reference TRBV11-2 and TRBJ1-4): EAGVAQSPRYKIIEKRQSVAFWCNPISGHATLYWYQQILGQGPKLLIQFQNNGVVDDSQLPKDRFSAERLKGVDSTLKIQPAKLEDSAVYLCASSFPGQEKLFFGSGTQLSVL.

The rearrangement uses TRBV6-5 and TRBJ2-1; possible D gene TRBD1, 6 bases. V dropped 1 base and J dropped 5 bases, with 15 bases sitting between them. The CDR3 sequence is 16 residues long. The germline gives CDR1 MNHEY, CDR2 SVGAGI. This CDR3 is CASSYYNRDKNNEQFF. DNA of the CDR3: TGTGCCAGCAGTTACTACAACCGGGACAAAAACAATGAGCAGTTCTTC.

In this sample, this clonotype turned up many times. The genes are TRBV5-6 and TRBJ2-3, with TRBD2 matching 15 bases. V was pared by 4 bases and J by 4 bases, with 7 bases of the junction left unmatched. Per germline, CDR1 SGHDT and CDR2 YYEEEE. The CDR3 is made up of 17 amino acids. CDR3 sequence: CASSAGLAGGPPDTQYF. CDR3 nucleotide sequence: TGTGCCAGCAGCGCCGGACTAGCGGGGGGGCCCCCAGATACGCAGTATTTT. The variable domain in full, with the rest retrieved from reference TRBV5-6 and TRBJ2-3, is DAGVTQSPTHLIKTRGQQVTLRCSPKSGHDTVSWYQQALGQGPQFIFQYYEEEERQRGNFPDRFSGHQFPNYSSELNVNALLLGDSALYLCASSAGLAGGPPDTQYFGPGTRLTVL.

This clonotype was observed once. V and J are TRBV7-2 and TRBJ2-7; D is unresolved. The length of the CDR3 is 15 residues. Germline-derived CDR1 and CDR2 are SGHTA and FQGNSA. Trimming pared 2 bases from V and 3 bases from J, leaving 14 bases between. The CDR3 loop reads CASSLSRLVYYEQYF. The CDR3 DNA reads TGTGCCAGCAGCTTATCCAGGCTGGTTTACTACGAGCAGTACTTC.

The rearrangement links TRBV27 to TRBJ1-5, with D uncertain. Between the trimmed V and J ends, which lost 3 bases and 0 bases, there was a span of 6 bases. CDR1 and CDR2 from the germline V gene are MNHEY and SMNVEV (reference sequence). The CDR3 covers 14 residues. In nucleotides, the CDR3 is TGTGCCAGCAGTTTCAGGTATAGCAATCAGCCCCAGCATTTT. Amino acids: CASSFRYSNQPQHF.

This clonotype was seen a handful of times. CDR3 protein: CASSSRLAGGENTGELFF. CDR3 nucleotides: TGCGCCAGCAGCTCCAGACTAGCGGGGGGAGAGAACACCGGGGAGCTGTTTTTT. The V call is TRBV5-1, the J call TRBJ2-2; 13 bases are shared with TRBD2. CDR1 SGHRS and CDR2 YFSETQ come from the germline V gene. Trimming cost V 3 bases and J 1 base; bases outside gene matches: 6. There are 18 residues in the CDR3.

For the CDR3, the DNA is TGCGCCAGCAGCTTGGCCCGCCGGGAGGCAGGGGACACCGGGGAGCTGTTTTTT. Its translation is CASSLARREAGDTGELFF. V gene TRBV5-1 combines with J gene TRBJ2-2, with D maybe TRBD2 (7 bases). Germline CDR1 and CDR2: SGHRS and YFSETQ. The CDR3 covers 18 residues. The ends were cut back, 0 bases at V and 3 bases at J, with 18 bases in the middle.

Ten or more counts support this clonotype. The chain couples TRBV29-1 to TRBJ1-1, with D maybe TRBD1 (6 bases). This CDR3 spans 12 amino acids. V lost 7 bases to trimming and J lost 5 bases, with 14 bases between them. Germline lookup yields CDR1 SQVTM and CDR2 ANQGSEA. The CDR3 spells CSGRGRGTEAFF. CDR3 DNA: TGCAGCGGCCGGGGGCGCGGGACTGAAGCTTTCTTT. The complete variable domain, with remaining parts taken from reference TRBV29-1 and TRBJ1-1, reads SAVISQKPSRDICQRGTSLTIQCQVDSQVTMMFWYRQQPGQSLTLIATANQGSEATYESGFVIDKFPISRPNLTFSTLTVSNMSPEDSSIYLCSGRGRGTEAFFGQGTRLTVV.

V and J are TRBV20-1 and TRBJ2-3; 11 nucleotides match TRBD2. The germline gives CDR1 DFQATT, CDR2 SNEGSKA (reference sequence). The CDR3 spans 15 residues. V lost 3 bases to trimming and J lost 2 bases; unmatched junction nucleotides: 4. The CDR3 bases are TGCAGTGCTAGGGGGACTAGCGGTTCCACAGATACGCAGTATTTT. Translating it yields CSARGTSGSTDTQYF.

The chain recombines TRBV2 with TRBJ2-5; a weak D match, TRBD1 (6 bases). Germline V gene data show CDR1 as SNHLY and CDR2 as FYNNEI. The CDR3 is made up of 15 amino acids. Trimming removed 5 bases from V and 2 bases from J, with 15 bases in between. The CDR3 DNA follows: TGTGCCAGCAGTTTTAGGACAGTGACTCAAGAGACCCAGTACTTC. This gives the protein CASSFRTVTQETQYF.

In this sample, this clonotype turned up a few times. The J gene is TRBJ2-3, the V gene TRBV7-2; 7 positions agree with TRBD1. The CDR3 is made up of 16 amino acids. Germline CDR1 SGHTA, CDR2 FQGNSA. V lost 5 bases to trimming and J lost 5 bases; unmatched junction nucleotides: 13. The chain's CDR3 is CASSTQMTGSRDTQYF. In DNA, the CDR3 is TGTGCCAGCAGCACACAAATGACAGGGTCAAGAGATACGCAGTATTTT.

This clonotype was observed many times. The chain joins TRBV7-2 to TRBJ1-5; no clear D gene. V was pared by 2 bases and J by 6 bases, with 8 bases between. Germline V lookup: CDR1 SGHTA, CDR2 FQGNSA. The CDR3 is 13 amino acids. CDR3 sequence reads: CASSLQAGQPQHF. In nucleotides, the CDR3 is TGTGCCAGCAGCTTACAGGCAGGTCAGCCCCAGCATTTT. The full variable domain, completed using reference TRBV7-2 and TRBJ1-5, is GAGVSQSPSNKVTEKGKDVELRCDPISGHTALYWYRQSLGQGLEFLIYFQGNSAPDKSGLPSDRFSAERTGGSVSTLTIQRTQQEDSAVYLCASSLQAGQPQHFGDGTRLSIL.

The CDR3 DNA sequence: TGTGCCACCAGCAGGAATCCGACAGGGGAAGAAAAACTGTTTTTT. Its translation is CATSRNPTGEEKLFF. The chain joins TRBV15 to TRBJ1-4; 8 nucleotides agree with TRBD1. Germline CDR1 is LNHNV and CDR2 is YYDKDF (reference sequence). V trimming: 3 bases; J trimming: 8 bases; junction bases outside the gene matches: 8. The CDR3 is 15 amino acids.

This clonotype has a handful of counts. The chain links TRBV19 to TRBJ2-1, with TRBD2 identical over 11 bases. The CDR3 is made up of 15 amino acids. The germline V gene has CDR1 LNHDA and CDR2 SQIVND (reference sequence). With 6 bases clipped from V and 5 bases from J, the junction kept 6 bases outside the gene matches. The CDR3 sequence: CASRLSGLADNEQFF. The CDR3 coding sequence is TGTGCCAGTAGGTTATCGGGACTAGCGGACAATGAGCAGTTCTTC.